This entry concerns a single T cell receptor (beta chain). Its antigen is still unknown. No much larger clone exists at a distance of one base, and base qualities are not known. The data derive from a study of cytomegalovirus exposure and HLA in healthy donors listed by TCRdb under 2017. At the level of the whole study: The roughly 700 repertoires of the first cohort and the 110 or so validation repertoires were produced on the same platform, according to a later analysis. To predict cytomegalovirus infection status, the study combined high-throughput TCR immunosequencing, statistical association of individual TCRs with disease status, and machine learning. The aim of the study was to test whether cataloging public T cell receptors could identify signatures of past pathogen exposure. Besides the first cohort of 666 subjects, a separate validation cohort made up of 120 different subjects was used.

The research as a whole found: All 120 repertoires were used to score co-occurrence in the validation cohort in a later analysis, because that analysis had no HLA typing for the cohort. A few of the identified cytomegalovirus-associated TCR beta chains were confirmed in vitro to be specific for cytomegalovirus antigens. The classifier was reported to diagnose cytomegalovirus status with high specificity and sensitivity in both the original cohort and the validation cohort. The authors suggested that the approach could potentially be extended to other disease states and immunological phenotypes. In the study, approximately 150 TCR beta chains were listed as associated with cytomegalovirus. In a later analysis, TCRs clustered in the first cohort were found to also tend to co-occur in the approximately 120 validation repertoires, with about 94% of cluster scores above 0. Most TCR sequences were observed very rarely across donors, whereas some public TCRs were present in many individuals.

The receptor library was made with the immunoSEQ multiplex PCR assay. The study's processing was this. A statistical classification framework was developed to diagnose cytomegalovirus status using the catalog of TCR beta chain sequences. This immuneACCESS table, as held by TCRdb, lists in-frame sequences with V and J called but not all clones. Of the missing ones, under half trace to an unresolved V gene in checked studies; the others have no known cause. Clone size and the V and J calls come from that table; the DNA yielded D and trimming. Here the sample has about 220,000 clones; over 80% occur a single time. More than 13% of the sample is in the top ten clones. The donors belonged to the validation cohort of around 120 subjects, which was separate from the approximately 680-subject first cohort. The material sequenced was PBMCs. The TCR originated in a woman between 25 and 40 years old in good health and CMV-seropositive.

The DNA reads TGTGCCAGCAGCGTAGATCCAGAAGCTCGGGATGAGCAGTTCTTC. Translated, it gives CASSVDPEARDEQFF. Rearrangement joined TRBV9 to TRBJ2-1; the D gene remains uncertain. The germline ends are 15 bases apart after V is trimmed by 0 bases and J by 8 bases. The CDR3 measures 15 amino acids from cysteine to phenylalanine. Only the CDR3 DNA is retained, 45 bases long and in frame from the first base. The germline V gene yields SGDLS for CDR1 and YYNGEE for CDR2.